This T cell receptor (beta chain) emerged from a study of blood T cell repertoires in COVID-19. Study information: COVID-19 samples, acute and convalescent, were from the United States, Italy and Spain. Sources were T cells, B-cell-depleted T cells, or PBMCs; the material itself was cDNA or gDNA.

The germline gives CDR1 LGHDT, CDR2 YNNKEL (reference sequence). This CDR3 contains 18 residues. V was trimmed by 0 bases and J by 2 bases, leaving 17 bases between them. Original analysis: Amplified reference gene primers provided the basis for estimating nucleated cell counts. Repertoires were generated with immunoSEQ multiplex PCR, while TCRdb's copy carries only in-frame clones and drops some. The DNA gave D and trimming, while V, J and clone size come from that table. Of about 52,000 clones listed, about nine tenths are singletons. The specimen was peripheral blood. The source is a man older than 75 with active or convalescent COVID-19. The gene calls are TRBV3-1 (or the pseudogene TRBV3-2) and TRBJ2-1, with D perhaps TRBD2 (5 bases). Here the CDR3 reads CASSQDREKKLAYNEQFF. The CDR3 nucleotides are TGTGCCAGCAGCCAAGATCGGGAAAAGAAGCTCGCCTACAATGAGCAGTTCTTC.